The TCR beta chain under discussion was sequenced for a study of blood T cell repertoires in COVID-19. Study in general: The analysed material was cDNA or gDNA that came from T cells, B-cell-depleted T cells, or PBMCs.

This clone was seen just once. Measured with immunoSEQ multiplex PCR; TCRdb has only the in-frame clones, and not every one. The table shows about 67,000 clones, with 85% to 90% occurring only once. The V gene's germline CDR1 is MNHEY and CDR2 SVGEGT. CDR3 length: 15 residues. With 2 bases removed from V and 3 bases from J, the gap between germline ends came to 13 bases. Sequenced input: peripheral blood. The chain carries TRBV6-2 or TRBV6-3 and TRBJ1-2, with D possibly being TRBD1 (5 bases). This receptor was obtained from a man between 45 and 60 years old with active COVID-19. The DNA of the CDR3 is TGTGCCAGCAGTTACGGCGAATTAGGGGACTATGGCTACACCTTC. Residues: CASSYGELGDYGYTF.